These 10 T cell receptor beta chains came from one sample sequenced in a study of post-analysis software for immune sequencing data. These receptors have no identified antigens. Overall study findings and caveats: Controls had lower frequencies than patients of roughly five TRBV segments, which included TRBV5-6, TRBV5-1 and TRBV20-1.

Carried by the TCR beta cDNA libraries were unique molecular identifiers. TCRdb reprocessed the PCR reads via MiXCR and lists one record per CDR3 protein. The repertoire holds fewer than 850,000 distinct CDR3 sequences, with roughly 27% as singletons. Sequencing was performed on blood. These receptors were taken from a girl aged 10 to 17 with multiple sclerosis.

V and J are TRBV9 and TRBJ2-5; D is possibly TRBD1 or TRBD2 (6 bases each). Deletions cut 1 base from V and 5 bases from J, with 15 bases between. CDR1 and CDR2 from the germline V gene are SGDLS and YYNGEE. CDR3 length: 15 amino acids. The CDR3 loop reads CASSVRGLPQETQYF. CDR3 DNA sequence: TGTGCCAGCAGCGTACGGGGGCTCCCCCAGGAGACCCAGTACTTC. Variable domain in full (rest from reference TRBV9 and TRBJ2-5): DSGVTQTPKHLITATGQRVTLRCSPRSGDLSVYWYQQSLDQGLQFLIQYYNGEERAKGNILERFSAQQFPDLHSELNLSSLELGDSALYFCASSVRGLPQETQYFGPGTRLLVL.

V is TRBV5-1 and J is TRBJ2-3; a possible D gene is TRBD2 (6 bases). The V gene's germline CDR1 is SGHRS and CDR2 YFSETQ. V shed 4 bases and J shed 6 bases, with 15 bases lying between them. The CDR3 is 14 amino acids. CDR3 sequence (DNA): TGCGCCAGCAGCGCATACCGGGACTCCGATACGCAGTATTTT. This translates into CASSAYRDSDTQYF.

This chain joins TRBV9 and TRBJ2-7; 10 bases align to TRBD2. CDR1 is SGDLS, CDR2 YYNGEE, per germline. This CDR3 spans 15 amino acids. Trimming took 3 bases from V and 1 from J; bases not matched to a gene: 4. CDR3 loop: CASSADSGRSYEQYF. The CDR3, as DNA: TGTGCCAGCAGCGCCGATAGCGGGAGGTCCTACGAGCAGTACTTC.

V usage is TRBV14 and J usage is TRBJ2-7, with 14 bases fitting TRBD2. The V gene's germline CDR1 is SGHDN and CDR2 FVKESK. The CDR3 totals 20 residues. The trim removed 4 bases at V and 2 bases at J, leaving 16 bases unmatched. The CDR3 DNA is TGTGCCAGCAGCCCCTATGGCCGGACTAGCGGGAGGAATCTCGCCTACGAGCAGTACTTC. It yields the protein CASSPYGRTSGRNLAYEQYF.

This chain uses TRBV6-5 with TRBJ1-5; D is unclear. Looked up from germline, CDR1 is MNHEY and CDR2 is SVGAGI. This CDR3 spans 15 amino acids. The V gene lost 6 bases and the J gene lost 0 bases, with 12 bases spanning the gap. Here the CDR3 reads CASRCGRNSNQPQHF. CDR3 sequence (DNA): TGTGCCAGCAGGTGCGGACGGAATAGCAATCAGCCCCAGCATTTT.

V and J are TRBV5-1 and TRBJ2-1; the match to TRBD1 covers 7 bases. V lost 4 bases to trimming and J lost 3 bases; unmatched junction nucleotides: 7. CDR3 size: 15 residues. Germline values: CDR1 SGHRS, CDR2 YFSETQ. This CDR3 reads CASSLGQARYNEQFF. CDR3 coding DNA: TGCGCCAGCAGCCTTGGACAGGCCCGCTACAATGAGCAGTTCTTC.

Details on this clonotype: A read error may account for a junction end that differs from germline. The chain carries TRBV5-5 and TRBJ2-1, with D perhaps matching TRBD2 (6 bases). CDR3 size: 14 residues. In germline, CDR1 is SGHKS, CDR2 YYEKEE (reference sequence). CDR3 region: CASSLIRAGNAQFF. The CDR3 region has the DNA TGTGCCAGCAGCTTGATCCGGGCGGGAAATGCGCAGTTCTTC.

The V gene is TRBV13, the J gene TRBJ2-2; TRBD1 matches 8 bases. V lost 5 bases to trimming and J lost 8 bases; unmatched junction nucleotides: 7. The CDR3 covers 14 residues. Germline-derived CDR1 and CDR2 are PRHDT and FYEKMQ (reference sequence). The CDR3 region is CASSPQGAIGELFF. The DNA of the CDR3 is TGTGCCAGCAGCCCCCAGGGGGCGATAGGGGAGCTGTTTTTT.

This clonotype was seen just once. The chain has TRBV20-1 and TRBJ2-1; D not certain. This CDR3 has 11 amino acids. V gave up 2 bases and J gave up 10 bases, with 9 bases separating them. In germline, CDR1 is DFQATT, CDR2 SNEGSKA (reference sequence). The CDR3 bases are TGCAGTGCTAGACCTGGACCAGAGCAGTTCTTC. This encodes CSARPGPEQFF.

Written as DNA, the CDR3 is TGCAGCGTTGTTCATCTCGCAGGGGATGAAACTGAAGCTTTCTTT. Protein sequence: CSVVHLAGDETEAFF. This chain links TRBV29-1 with TRBJ1-1, with D maybe TRBD1 (6 bases). The germline V gene encodes CDR1 SQVTM and CDR2 ANQGSEA. V lost 4 bases, J lost 5 bases, and 20 bases lay in between. This CDR3 is 15 amino acids long.